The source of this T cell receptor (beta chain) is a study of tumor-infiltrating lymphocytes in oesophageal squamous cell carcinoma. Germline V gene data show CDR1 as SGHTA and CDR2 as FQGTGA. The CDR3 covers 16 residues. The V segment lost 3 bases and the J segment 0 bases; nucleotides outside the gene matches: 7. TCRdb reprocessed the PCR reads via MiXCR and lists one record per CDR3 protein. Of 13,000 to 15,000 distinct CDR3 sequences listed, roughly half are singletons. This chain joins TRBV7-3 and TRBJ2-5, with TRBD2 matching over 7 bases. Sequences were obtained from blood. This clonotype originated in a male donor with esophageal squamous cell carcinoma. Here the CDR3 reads CASSFDRTRHQETQYF. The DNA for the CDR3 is TGTGCCAGCAGCTTCGATAGGACTAGACACCAAGAGACCCAGTACTTC.